The 22 T cell receptor beta chains below all came from one sample that was sequenced in a study of beta chain features in type 1 diabetes. The study, taken as a whole, reports: Patients with Type 1 diabetes showed moderately but significantly shorter TCRB CDR3s in all four CD4+ subsets.

cDNA synthesis used the whole RNA isolate, giving expressed TCRB sequences. Data came from immunoSEQ multiplex PCR; TCRdb stores just in-frame clones and leaves some out. The data hold under 300,000 clones, with around 9.9% observed a single time. These receptors have no known antigen. Sequencing input: naive CD4+ T cells from blood. The receptor set was obtained from a man aged 30 to 39 with type 1 diabetes.

This clone appeared a few times. The J gene is TRBJ2-1, the V gene TRBV11-1; no clear D gene. Trimming pared 1 base from V and 0 bases from J, leaving 7 bases between. Looked up from germline, CDR1 is SGHAT and CDR2 is FQDESV (reference sequence). This CDR3 is built from 15 residues. The CDR3 is CASSLGASSYNEQFF. DNA of the CDR3: TGTGCCAGCAGCTTAGGGGCAAGCTCCTACAATGAGCAGTTCTTC.

This clone appeared a few times. V usage is TRBV5-1 and J usage is TRBJ2-2; D call uncertain. This CDR3 is built from 15 residues. Germline CDR1 and CDR2: SGHRS and YFSETQ. The V end lost 0 bases, the J end lost 8 bases, and 14 bases lay between the germline ends. The CDR3 loop reads CASSLGIALVGELFF. In DNA, the CDR3 is TGCGCCAGCAGCTTGGGAATAGCCCTGGTTGGGGAGCTGTTTTTT.

This clone was picked up a small number of times. The J gene is TRBJ1-2, the V gene TRBV7-9, with unresolved D. Germline V lookup: CDR1 SEHNR, CDR2 FQNEAQ (reference sequence). The CDR3 runs 15 residues. The germline V and J ends were trimmed by 6 bases and 0 bases, with 14 bases remaining between them. The CDR3 coding sequence is TGTGCCAGCAGGGATAGCCGGCCACCTAACTATGGCTACACCTTC. Its protein is CASRDSRPPNYGYTF. The full variable domain, with the rest looked up from reference TRBV7-9 and TRBJ1-2, is DTGVSQNPRHKITKRGQNVTFRCDPISEHNRLYWYRQTLGQGPEFLTYFQNEAQLEKSRLLSDRFSAERPKGSFSTLEIQRTEQGDSAMYLCASRDSRPPNYGYTFGSGTRLTVV.

This clone was counted only a few times. The chain has TRBV27 and TRBJ2-5; D is uncertain. This CDR3 has 15 amino acids. Germline V lookup: CDR1 MNHEY, CDR2 SMNVEV (reference sequence). Trimming took off 5 bases at V and 5 bases at J, with 18 bases between the two ends. CDR3 loop: CASSTTPVSRETQYF. The CDR3 DNA sequence: TGTGCCAGCAGTACCACCCCCGTGAGCCGGGAGACCCAGTACTTC.

The V and J genes are TRBV2 and TRBJ1-3, with TRBD1 identical over 8 bases. Germline CDR1 SNHLY, CDR2 FYNNEI. CDR3 length: 14 amino acids. With V trimmed by 6 bases and J by 2 bases, 3 bases remained unmatched. CDR3 DNA sequence: TGTGCCAGCAGGGCGACAGGGGCTGGAAACACCATATATTTT. Its protein product is CASRATGAGNTIYF.

This chain links TRBV6-5 with TRBJ1-2, with D hard to call. The CDR3 is made up of 13 amino acids. Trimming shortened V by 6 bases and J by 3 bases, and 11 bases separated the two germline ends. CDR1 is MNHEY, CDR2 SVGAGI, per germline. Here the CDR3 DNA reads TGTGCCAGCAGCTACGACATCGACTATGGCTACACCTTC. Translating gives CASSYDIDYGYTF.

The chain couples TRBV7-9 to TRBJ1-1; the match to TRBD1 covers 7 bases. Trimming at V came to 8 bases and at J to 4 bases, leaving 7 bases not matched to a gene. In germline, CDR1 is SEHNR, CDR2 FQNEAQ (reference sequence). This CDR3 region has 13 residues. For the CDR3, the DNA is TGTGCCAGCGGCGTAAGGGGGCTCACTGAAGCTTTCTTT. This gives the protein CASGVRGLTEAFF.

The gene calls are TRBV9 and TRBJ2-2; 8 bases line up with TRBD2. Trimming removed 4 bases from V and 3 bases from J; junction bases left unmatched: 8. Germline CDR1 and CDR2: SGDLS and YYNGEE. The CDR3 is 16 amino acids. CDR3 loop: CASSPWSGGHTGELFF. The DNA for the CDR3 is TGTGCCAGCAGCCCTTGGAGCGGGGGCCACACCGGGGAGCTGTTTTTT.

The rearrangement links TRBV11-3 to TRBJ2-5, with D unclear. Germline CDR1 reads SGHNT; CDR2 reads YENEEA. Between the trimmed V and J ends, which lost 0 bases and 6 bases, there was a span of 8 bases. This CDR3 has 13 amino acids. The CDR3: CASSLDEEQTQYF. Written as DNA, the CDR3 is TGTGCCAGCAGCTTAGACGAGGAACAGACCCAGTACTTC.

The J gene is TRBJ2-7, the V gene TRBV5-1, with 7 bases lining up with TRBD1. Germline trimming cut 3 bases from V and 3 bases from J; bases unmatched to any gene: 6. Germline CDR1 and CDR2: SGHRS and YFSETQ. The CDR3 contains 14 residues. The DNA for the CDR3 is TGCGCCAGCAGCTCCGACAGGGCCTTCTACGAGCAGTACTTC. Its translation is CASSSDRAFYEQYF.

This clone was seen a few times. V is TRBV18 and J is TRBJ2-4, with D perhaps matching TRBD1 (5 bases). The germline V and J ends were trimmed by 3 bases and 5 bases, with 17 bases remaining between them. The CDR3 length is 16 residues. Germline CDR1 is KGHSH and CDR2 is LQKENI. This CDR3 is CASSPVSPTGQNIQYF. In DNA, the CDR3 is TGTGCCAGCTCACCGGTCTCCCCTACAGGCCAAAACATTCAGTACTTC.

The rearrangement links TRBV29-1 to TRBJ1-5, with 7 bases lining up with TRBD1. V shed 6 bases, J shed 10 bases, and the junction held 6 bases outside the gene matches. The CDR3 covers 11 residues. Germline CDR1 and CDR2: SQVTM and ANQGSEA. The CDR3 DNA reads TGCAGCGTCGGGTACAGGGGACCCCAGCATTTT. This translates into CSVGYRGPQHF. Together with reference TRBV29-1 and TRBJ1-5, the CDR3 gives the full variable domain: SAVISQKPSRDICQRGTSLTIQCQVDSQVTMMFWYRQQPGQSLTLIATANQGSEATYESGFVIDKFPISRPNLTFSTLTVSNMSPEDSSIYLCSVGYRGPQHFGDGTRLSIL.

The chain is built from TRBV4-1 and TRBJ2-5; 8 bases fit TRBD1. J lost 11 bases, V lost 1 base, and 12 bases had no gene match. The germline V gene has CDR1 MGHRA and CDR2 YSYEKL. The CDR3 extends over 15 amino acids. The DNA for the CDR3 is TGCGCCAGCAGCCAAGTCCCCACAGGGGGGTCCCCACAGTACTTC. Amino acid sequence: CASSQVPTGGSPQYF.

CDR3 coding DNA: TGTGCCAGCAGTTTGGGGCATGGGGAGCTGTTTTTT. It codes for CASSLGHGELFF. J is TRBJ2-2 and V is TRBV28; perhaps TRBD1 as D (5 bases). The V gene lost 3 bases and the J gene lost 8 bases, with 7 bases spanning the gap. The CDR3 length is 12 residues. Germline V CDR1 and CDR2: MDHEN, SYDVKM.

This clone was found a few times. The chain combines TRBV15 with TRBJ2-2, with 8 positions matching TRBD2. The CDR3 extends over 16 amino acids. In germline, CDR1 is LNHNV, CDR2 YYDKDF (reference sequence). With 1 base clipped from V and 6 bases from J, the junction kept 7 bases outside the gene matches. CDR3 amino acids: CATSRARGGLPGELFF. The CDR3 coding sequence is TGTGCCACCAGCAGAGCCCGGGGGGGACTTCCCGGGGAGCTGTTTTTT. The variable domain in full, with the rest retrieved from reference TRBV15 and TRBJ2-2, is DAMVIQNPRYQVTQFGKPVTLSCSQTLNHNVMYWYQQKSSQAPKLLFHYYDKDFNNEADTPDNFQSRRPNTSFCFLDIRSPGLGDTAMYLCATSRARGGLPGELFFGEGSRLTVL.

This clone was detected a few times. The chain joins TRBV5-4 to TRBJ1-6; D is unresolved. The CDR3 sequence is 17 residues long. The V end was cut by 0 bases, the J end by 9 bases, with 19 bases between. The germline CDR1 and CDR2 sequences are SGHNT and YYREEE (reference sequence). Here the CDR3 reads CASSLGGPLEYGSPLHF. Written as DNA, the CDR3 is TGTGCCAGCAGCTTGGGAGGTCCCCTTGAGTACGGTTCACCCCTCCACTTT.

The rearrangement uses TRBV4-1 and TRBJ1-1; 8 nucleotides agree with TRBD1. This CDR3 spans 18 amino acids. The J segment lost 1 base and the V segment lost 5 bases, leaving 15 bases of the junction unmatched. Germline lookup yields CDR1 MGHRA and CDR2 YSYEKL. The CDR3 loop reads CASSTRQGIVDKNTEAFF. CDR3 nucleotide sequence: TGCGCCAGCAGCACCCGACAGGGGATCGTCGATAAGAACACTGAAGCTTTCTTT.

The chain employs TRBV4-3 and TRBJ1-1; perhaps TRBD1 as D (6 bases). Germline V CDR1 and CDR2: LGHNA, YSLEER. The V and J ends lost 0 bases and 0 bases respectively, with 11 bases between them. This CDR3 contains 16 residues. CDR3 protein: CASSQDQGTMNTEAFF. In DNA, the CDR3 is TGCGCCAGCAGCCAAGATCAGGGGACAATGAACACTGAAGCTTTCTTT.

V is TRBV30 and J is TRBJ2-2; perhaps TRBD1 as D (5 bases). The length of the CDR3 is 11 residues. V lost 7 bases and J lost 5, with 8 bases in between. Germline values: CDR1 GTSNPN, CDR2 SVGIG (reference sequence). The chain's CDR3 is CASGRTGELFF. In DNA form, the CDR3 reads TGTGCCTCAGGGCGGACCGGGGAGCTGTTTTTT. Variable domain in full (rest from reference TRBV30 and TRBJ2-2): SQTIHQWPATLVQPVGSPLSLECTVEGTSNPNLYWYRQAAGRGLQLLFYSVGIGQISSEVPQNLSASRPQDRQFILSSKKLLLSDSGFYLCASGRTGELFFGEGSRLTVL.

In its sample, this clone was seen a few times. The chain employs TRBV20-1 and TRBJ1-1; D remains ambiguous. Germline CDR1 reads DFQATT; CDR2 reads SNEGSKA (reference sequence). The V end lost 6 bases, the J end lost 7 bases, and 9 bases lay between the germline ends. This CDR3 is 10 amino acids long. CDR3 region: CSARQHEAFF. In DNA, the CDR3 is TGCAGTGCCCGACAACATGAAGCTTTCTTT.

The CDR3 DNA reads as TGTGCCAGCAGCTTAAATTGGGACAGGGGCGAGCAGTACTTC. Encoded protein: CASSLNWDRGEQYF. V usage is TRBV7-3 and J usage is TRBJ2-7, with 10 bases identical to TRBD1. V dropped 1 base and J dropped 6; count of bases not matched to a gene: 3. The CDR3 covers 14 residues. Germline V gene lookup returns CDR1 SGHTA and CDR2 FQGTGA.

The table lists this clone with a few counts. J is TRBJ1-5 and V is TRBV2, with no clear D. V shed 6 bases and J shed 6 bases, with 12 bases lying between them. The CDR3 covers 13 residues. Germline V CDR1 and CDR2: SNHLY, FYNNEI. CDR3 sequence reads: CASSQEEGQPQHF. In DNA form, the CDR3 reads TGTGCCAGCAGCCAGGAGGAAGGTCAGCCCCAGCATTTT.